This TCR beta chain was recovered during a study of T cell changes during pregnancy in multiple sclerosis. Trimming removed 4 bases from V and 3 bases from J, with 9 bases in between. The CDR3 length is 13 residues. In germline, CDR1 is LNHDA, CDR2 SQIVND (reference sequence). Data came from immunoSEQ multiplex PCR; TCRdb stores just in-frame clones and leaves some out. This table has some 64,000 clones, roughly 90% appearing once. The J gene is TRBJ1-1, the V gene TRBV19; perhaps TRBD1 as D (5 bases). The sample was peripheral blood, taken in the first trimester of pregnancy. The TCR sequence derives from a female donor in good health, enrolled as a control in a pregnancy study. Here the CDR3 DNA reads TGTGCCAGTAGTAGGCGGGGGGACACTGAAGCTTTCTTT. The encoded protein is CASSRRGDTEAFF.